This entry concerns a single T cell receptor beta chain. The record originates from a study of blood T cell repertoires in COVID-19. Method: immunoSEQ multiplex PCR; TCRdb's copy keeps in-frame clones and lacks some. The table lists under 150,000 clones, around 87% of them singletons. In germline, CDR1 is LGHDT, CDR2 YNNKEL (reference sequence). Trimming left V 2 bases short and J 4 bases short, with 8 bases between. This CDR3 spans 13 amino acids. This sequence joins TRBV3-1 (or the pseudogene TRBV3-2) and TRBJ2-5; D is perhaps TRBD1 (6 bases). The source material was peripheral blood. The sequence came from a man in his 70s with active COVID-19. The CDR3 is CASSQRTVETQYF. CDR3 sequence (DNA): TGTGCCAGCAGCCAACGGACAGTAGAGACCCAGTACTTC.